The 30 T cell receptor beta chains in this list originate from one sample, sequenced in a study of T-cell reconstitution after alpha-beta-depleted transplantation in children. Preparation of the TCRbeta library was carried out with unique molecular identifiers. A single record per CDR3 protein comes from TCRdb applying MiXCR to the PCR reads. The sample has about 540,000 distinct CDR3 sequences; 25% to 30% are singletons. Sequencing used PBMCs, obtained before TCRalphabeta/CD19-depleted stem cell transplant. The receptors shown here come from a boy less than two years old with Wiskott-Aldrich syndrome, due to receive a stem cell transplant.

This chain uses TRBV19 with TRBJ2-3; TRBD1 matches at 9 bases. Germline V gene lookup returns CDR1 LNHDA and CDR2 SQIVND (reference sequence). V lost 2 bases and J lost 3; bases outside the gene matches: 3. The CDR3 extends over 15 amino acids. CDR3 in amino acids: CASSIRDRATDTQYF. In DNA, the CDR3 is TGTGCCAGTAGTATAAGGGACAGGGCTACAGATACGCAGTATTTT.

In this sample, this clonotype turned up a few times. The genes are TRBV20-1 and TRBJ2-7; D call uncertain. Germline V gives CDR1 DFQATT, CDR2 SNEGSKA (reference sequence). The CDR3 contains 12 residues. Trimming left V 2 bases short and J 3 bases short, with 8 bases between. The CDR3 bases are TGCAGTGCTAGAAGGCTGGACTACGAGCAGTACTTC. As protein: CSARRLDYEQYF.

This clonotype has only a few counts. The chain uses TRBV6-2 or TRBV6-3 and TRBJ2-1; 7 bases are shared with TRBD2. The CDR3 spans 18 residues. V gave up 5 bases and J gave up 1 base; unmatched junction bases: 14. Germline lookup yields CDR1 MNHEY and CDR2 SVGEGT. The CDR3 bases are TGTGCCAGCAGTCAATTTTCTAGCGGTGGGGCATCCTACAATGAGCAGTTCTTC. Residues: CASSQFSSGGASYNEQFF.

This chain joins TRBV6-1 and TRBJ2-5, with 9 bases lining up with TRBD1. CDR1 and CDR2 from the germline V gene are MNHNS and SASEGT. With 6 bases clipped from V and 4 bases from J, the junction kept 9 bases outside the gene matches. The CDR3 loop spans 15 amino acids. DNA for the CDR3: TGTGCCAGCAGCCGAACGGACAGGGGTAGAGAGACCCAGTACTTC. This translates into CASSRTDRGRETQYF.

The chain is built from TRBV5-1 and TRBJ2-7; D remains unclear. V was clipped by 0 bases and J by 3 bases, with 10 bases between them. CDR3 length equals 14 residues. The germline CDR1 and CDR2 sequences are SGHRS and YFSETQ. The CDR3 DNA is TGCGCCAGCAGCTTGGATCCCGCGGTCTACGAGCAGTACTTC. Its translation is CASSLDPAVYEQYF.

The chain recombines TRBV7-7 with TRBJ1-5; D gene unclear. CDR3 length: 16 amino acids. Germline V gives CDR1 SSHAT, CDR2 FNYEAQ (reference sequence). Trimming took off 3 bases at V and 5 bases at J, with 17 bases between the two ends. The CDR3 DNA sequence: TGTGCCAGCAGCTTTCAGGACGGGCGGGCGTATCAGCCCCAGCATTTT. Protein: CASSFQDGRAYQPQHF.

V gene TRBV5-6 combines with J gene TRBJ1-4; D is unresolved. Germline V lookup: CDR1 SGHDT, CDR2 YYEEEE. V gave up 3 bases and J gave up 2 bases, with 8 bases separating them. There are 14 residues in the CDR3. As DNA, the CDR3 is TGTGCCAGCAGCTCGGACGGGACTAATGAAAAACTGTTTTTT. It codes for CASSSDGTNEKLFF.

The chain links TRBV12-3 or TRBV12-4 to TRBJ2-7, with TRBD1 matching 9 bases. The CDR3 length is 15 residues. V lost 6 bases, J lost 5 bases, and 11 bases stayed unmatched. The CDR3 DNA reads TGTGCCAGCAGAAGAAACAGGGGGCAGAGAGACGAGCAGTACTTC. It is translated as CASRRNRGQRDEQYF.

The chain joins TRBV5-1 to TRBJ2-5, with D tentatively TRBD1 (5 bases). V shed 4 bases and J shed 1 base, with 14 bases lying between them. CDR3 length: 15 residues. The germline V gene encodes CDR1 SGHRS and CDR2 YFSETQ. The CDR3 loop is CASSVGQALQETQYF. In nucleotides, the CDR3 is TGCGCCAGCAGCGTGGGGCAAGCACTCCAAGAGACCCAGTACTTC.

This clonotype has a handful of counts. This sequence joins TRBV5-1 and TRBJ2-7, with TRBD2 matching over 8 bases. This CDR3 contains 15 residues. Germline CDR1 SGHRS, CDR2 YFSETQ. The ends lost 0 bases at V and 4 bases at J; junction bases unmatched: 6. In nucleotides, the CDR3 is TGCGCCAGCAGCTTGGTCGCGGGAGGTTTTTACGAGCAGTACTTC. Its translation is CASSLVAGGFYEQYF.

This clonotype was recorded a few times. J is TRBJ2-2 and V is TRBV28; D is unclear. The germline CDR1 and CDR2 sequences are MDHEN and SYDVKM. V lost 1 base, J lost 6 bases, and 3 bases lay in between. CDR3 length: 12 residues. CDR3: CASSLSPGELFF. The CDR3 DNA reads TGTGCCAGCAGTTTATCCCCCGGGGAGCTGTTTTTT.

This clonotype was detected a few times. CDR3 sequence: CAISEHRSSYNEQFF. In nucleotides, the CDR3 is TGTGCCATCAGTGAGCACCGGAGCTCCTACAATGAGCAGTTCTTC. The chain links TRBV10-3 to TRBJ2-1; D gene uncertain. Germline CDR1 ENHRY, CDR2 SYGVKD. The CDR3 contains 15 residues. The V end was cut by 2 bases, the J end by 0 bases, with 8 bases between.

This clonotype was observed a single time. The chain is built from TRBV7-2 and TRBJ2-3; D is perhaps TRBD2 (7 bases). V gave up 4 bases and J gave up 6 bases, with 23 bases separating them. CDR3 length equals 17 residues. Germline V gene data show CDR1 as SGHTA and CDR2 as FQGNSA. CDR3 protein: CASSSGGGTIISDTQYF. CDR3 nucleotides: TGTGCCAGCAGCTCCGGGGGCGGGACTATAATTTCGGATACGCAGTATTTT.

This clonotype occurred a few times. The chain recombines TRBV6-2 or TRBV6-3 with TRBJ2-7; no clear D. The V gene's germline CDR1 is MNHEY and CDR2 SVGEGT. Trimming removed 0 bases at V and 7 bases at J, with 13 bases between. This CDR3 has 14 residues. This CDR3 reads CASSYSELVLEQYF. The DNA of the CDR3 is TGTGCCAGCAGTTACTCGGAACTGGTGCTGGAGCAGTACTTC.

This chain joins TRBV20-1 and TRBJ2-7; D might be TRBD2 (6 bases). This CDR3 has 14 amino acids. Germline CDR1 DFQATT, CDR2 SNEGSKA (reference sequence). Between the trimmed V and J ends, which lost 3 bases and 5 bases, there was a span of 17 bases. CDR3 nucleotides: TGCAGTGCTAGGTCGAGTCGGGAGCGCAACGAGCAGTACTTC. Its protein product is CSARSSRERNEQYF.

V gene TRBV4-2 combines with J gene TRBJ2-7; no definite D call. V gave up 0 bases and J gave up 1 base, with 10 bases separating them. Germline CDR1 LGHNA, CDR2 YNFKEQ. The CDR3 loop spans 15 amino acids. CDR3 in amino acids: CASSQDPETSYEQYF. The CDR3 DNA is TGTGCCAGCAGCCAAGACCCCGAGACTTCCTACGAGCAGTACTTC.

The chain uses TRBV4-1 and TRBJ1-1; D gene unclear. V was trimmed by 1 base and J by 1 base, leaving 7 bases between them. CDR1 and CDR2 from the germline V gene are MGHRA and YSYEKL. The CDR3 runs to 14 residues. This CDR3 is CASSQGEENTEAFF. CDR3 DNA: TGCGCCAGCAGCCAAGGGGAGGAGAACACTGAAGCTTTCTTT.

The CDR3 loop reads CASSRLGSPYNEQFF. CDR3 nucleotide sequence: TGTGCCAGCAGTCGTCTCGGGTCCCCTTACAATGAGCAGTTCTTC. V and J are TRBV12-3 or TRBV12-4 and TRBJ2-1; no clear D. The CDR3 runs 15 residues. The V end was cut by 5 bases, the J end by 4 bases, with 15 bases between.

This CDR3 is CSARGLTGANSPLHF. The CDR3 region has the DNA TGCAGTGCTAGAGGGTTGACAGGGGCTAATTCACCCCTCCACTTT. The V gene is TRBV20-1, the J gene TRBJ1-6, with TRBD1 matching over 8 bases. V trimming: 1 base; J trimming: 6 bases; junction bases outside the gene matches: 5. This CDR3 contains 15 residues. Germline V gene sequence: CDR1 DFQATT, CDR2 SNEGSKA (reference sequence).

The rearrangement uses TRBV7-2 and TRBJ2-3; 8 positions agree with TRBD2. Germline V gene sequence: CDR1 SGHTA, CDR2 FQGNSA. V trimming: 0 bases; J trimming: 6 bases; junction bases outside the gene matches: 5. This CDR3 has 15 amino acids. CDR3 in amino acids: CASSLASGTGDTQYF. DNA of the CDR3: TGTGCCAGCAGCTTAGCTAGCGGGACCGGGGATACGCAGTATTTT.

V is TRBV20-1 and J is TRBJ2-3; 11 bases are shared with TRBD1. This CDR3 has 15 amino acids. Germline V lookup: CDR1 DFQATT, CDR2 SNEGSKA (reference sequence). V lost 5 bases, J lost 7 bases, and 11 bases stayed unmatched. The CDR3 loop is CSASIAGQGANTQYF. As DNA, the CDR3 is TGCAGTGCTTCAATTGCCGGACAGGGGGCAAATACGCAGTATTTT.

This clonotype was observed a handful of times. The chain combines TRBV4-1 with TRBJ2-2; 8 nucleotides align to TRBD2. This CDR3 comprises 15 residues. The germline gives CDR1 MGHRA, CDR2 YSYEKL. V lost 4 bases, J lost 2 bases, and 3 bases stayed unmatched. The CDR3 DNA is TGCGCCAGCAGCCCGGGGGGGGCAAACACCGGGGAGCTGTTTTTT. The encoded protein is CASSPGGANTGELFF.

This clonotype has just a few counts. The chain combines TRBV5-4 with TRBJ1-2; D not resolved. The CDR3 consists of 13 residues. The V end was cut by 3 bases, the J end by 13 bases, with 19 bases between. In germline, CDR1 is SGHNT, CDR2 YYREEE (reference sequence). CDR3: CASSWTPYRYCTF. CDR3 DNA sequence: TGTGCCAGCAGCTGGACCCCGTACCGGTATTGCACCTTC.

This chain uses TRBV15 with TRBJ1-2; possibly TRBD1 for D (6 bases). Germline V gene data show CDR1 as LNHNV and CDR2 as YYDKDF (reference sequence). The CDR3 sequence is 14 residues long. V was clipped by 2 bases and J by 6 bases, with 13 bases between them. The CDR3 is CATSRSLDSHGYTF. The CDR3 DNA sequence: TGTGCCACCAGCAGATCCTTGGACAGCCATGGCTACACCTTC.

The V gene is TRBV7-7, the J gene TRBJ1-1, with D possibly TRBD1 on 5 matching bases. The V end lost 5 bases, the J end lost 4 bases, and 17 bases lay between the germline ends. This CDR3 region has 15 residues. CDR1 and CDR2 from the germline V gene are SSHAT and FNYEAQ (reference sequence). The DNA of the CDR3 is TGTGCCAGCAGCCCGTATGGTGGGGGAAGCACTGAAGCTTTCTTT. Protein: CASSPYGGGSTEAFF.

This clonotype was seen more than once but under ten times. CDR3 nucleotides: TGCGCCAGCAGCTCCCAGCCGACTCGAGCTAGCACAGATACGCAGTATTTT. This translates into CASSSQPTRASTDTQYF. The chain uses TRBV5-1 and TRBJ2-3; D not certain. The CDR3 extends over 17 amino acids. CDR1 and CDR2 (germline): SGHRS, YFSETQ. Trimming took off 3 bases at V and 0 bases at J, with 17 bases between the two ends.

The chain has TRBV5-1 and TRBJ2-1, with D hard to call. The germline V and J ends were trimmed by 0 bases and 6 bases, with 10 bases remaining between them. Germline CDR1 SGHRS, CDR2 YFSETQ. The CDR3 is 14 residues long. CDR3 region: CASSLVDLVNEQFF. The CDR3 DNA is TGCGCCAGCAGCTTGGTCGACTTGGTCAATGAGCAGTTCTTC. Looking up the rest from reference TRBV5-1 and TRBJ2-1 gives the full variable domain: KAGVTQTPRYLIKTRGQQVTLSCSPISGHRSVSWYQQTPGQGLQFLFEYFSETQRNKGNFPGRFSGRQFSNSRSEMNVSTLELGDSALYLCASSLVDLVNEQFFGPGTRLTVL.

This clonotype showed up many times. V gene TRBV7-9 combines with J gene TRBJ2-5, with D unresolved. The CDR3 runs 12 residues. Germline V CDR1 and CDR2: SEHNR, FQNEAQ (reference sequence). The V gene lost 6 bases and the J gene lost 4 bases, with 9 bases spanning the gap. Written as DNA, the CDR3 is TGTGCCAGCAGTCCCTCAGGAGAGACCCAGTACTTC. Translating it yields CASSPSGETQYF. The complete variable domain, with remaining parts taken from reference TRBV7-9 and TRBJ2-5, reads DTGVSQNPRHKITKRGQNVTFRCDPISEHNRLYWYRQTLGQGPEFLTYFQNEAQLEKSRLLSDRFSAERPKGSFSTLEIQRTEQGDSAMYLCASSPSGETQYFGPGTRLLVL.

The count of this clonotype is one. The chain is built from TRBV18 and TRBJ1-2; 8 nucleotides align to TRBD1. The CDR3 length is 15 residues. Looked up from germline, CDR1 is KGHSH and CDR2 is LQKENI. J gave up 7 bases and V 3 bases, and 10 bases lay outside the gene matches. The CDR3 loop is CASSPKDRADVGYTF. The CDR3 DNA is TGTGCCAGCTCACCGAAGGACAGGGCGGATGTTGGCTACACCTTC.

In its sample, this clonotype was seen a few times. CDR3 sequence: CASSYPIQDEQYF. The CDR3 DNA follows: TGTGCCAGCAGTTACCCAATCCAGGACGAGCAGTACTTC. V usage is TRBV6-5 and J usage is TRBJ2-7; D call uncertain. Deletions cut 2 bases from V and 5 bases from J, with 10 bases between. Germline CDR1 MNHEY, CDR2 SVGAGI. There are 13 residues in the CDR3.